The clone carrying this TCR beta chain was detected only once. Participants were aged 18 to 89 years, lived in under 25 US areas, and enrolled virtually. Donors were grouped by their self-reported clinical history. The data belong to a study of blood T cell repertoires in COVID-19. Study-level information: T cells, B-cell-depleted T cells, or PBMCs supplied cDNA or gDNA.

Data came from immunoSEQ multiplex PCR; TCRdb stores just in-frame clones and leaves some out. Of roughly 280,000 clones in the sample, 75% to 90% were seen once. V lost 2 bases, J lost 3 bases, and 8 bases lay in between. The CDR3 sequence is 13 residues long. The germline V gene encodes CDR1 SGHDT and CDR2 YYEEEE. Sequencing used PBMCs or T cells enriched from blood (not recorded which). The receptor was derived from a woman aged 18-35 years who had recovered from COVID-19. The rearrangement joins TRBV5-6 to TRBJ1-1; D is undetermined. The CDR3 bases are TGTGCCAGCAGCTTCGGTGTGGACACTGAAGCTTTCTTT. Translation: CASSFGVDTEAFF.